These 14 T cell receptor beta chains share one sample of origin, sequenced in a study of blood T cell repertoires in COVID-19. Sequencing used immunoSEQ multiplex PCR; TCRdb keeps in-frame clones, though not all of them. Among some 320,000 clones, around 85% were seen once, and the ten largest hold 1.5% to 2%. Sequencing was done on a sample of PBMCs or T cells enriched from blood (not recorded which). The receptors come from a woman aged 30 to 39 who had been exposed to COVID-19.

The chain joins TRBV7-9 to TRBJ1-4; D is uncertain. V gave up 0 bases and J gave up 0 bases, with 8 bases separating them. This CDR3 contains 16 residues. Germline assignment: CDR1 SEHNR and CDR2 FQNEAQ (reference sequence). The CDR3 sequence: CASSLAANPTNEKLFF. For the CDR3, the DNA is TGTGCCAGCAGCTTAGCGGCCAACCCAACTAATGAAAAACTGTTTTTT.

The chain is built from TRBV7-8 and TRBJ1-4; 9 bases are shared with TRBD1. CDR1 SGHVS and CDR2 FQNEAQ come from the germline V gene. Trimming removed 8 bases from V and 7 bases from J; junction bases left unmatched: 14. The CDR3 runs to 16 residues. The CDR3 spells CASGLEPGQGGEKLFF. In DNA, the CDR3 is TGTGCCAGCGGTTTAGAACCGGGACAGGGAGGTGAAAAACTGTTTTTT.

This clone was observed a few times. This chain links TRBV5-3 with TRBJ1-1; no definite D call. TRBV5-3 is an ORF, and what it does is uncertain. The V end lost 5 bases, the J end lost 4 bases, and 12 bases lay between the germline ends. This CDR3 comprises 13 residues. This chain's CDR3 is CARRPEVTTEAFF. The CDR3 bases are TGTGCCAGAAGACCGGAGGTTACCACTGAAGCTTTCTTT.

This clone has ten or more counts. The DNA of the CDR3 is TGTGCCAGCAGCTCAGCCGGGGGACTAAACTATGGCTACACCTTC. Protein: CASSSAGGLNYGYTF. The chain has TRBV7-9 and TRBJ1-2; tentative D call: TRBD1 (5 bases). CDR1 is SEHNR, CDR2 FQNEAQ, per germline (reference sequence). This CDR3 region has 15 residues. V dropped 4 bases and J dropped 2 bases, with 14 bases sitting between them. The full variable domain, rest sourced from reference TRBV7-9 and TRBJ1-2, is DTGVSQNPRHKITKRGQNVTFRCDPISEHNRLYWYRQTLGQGPEFLTYFQNEAQLEKSRLLSDRFSAERPKGSFSTLEIQRTEQGDSAMYLCASSSAGGLNYGYTFGSGTRLTVV.

The gene calls are TRBV19 and TRBJ1-1; D not certain. In germline, CDR1 is LNHDA, CDR2 SQIVND (reference sequence). Trimming cost V 7 bases and J 1 base, with 13 bases left between them. The CDR3 loop spans 14 amino acids. The CDR3 reads CASNRGSPNTEAFF. In DNA, the CDR3 is TGTGCCAGTAACCGGGGTTCTCCGAACACTGAAGCTTTCTTT.

The V gene is TRBV5-1, the J gene TRBJ2-1, with 13 bases aligning to TRBD2. The CDR3 length is 15 residues. Germline CDR1 SGHRS, CDR2 YFSETQ. With V trimmed by 5 bases and J by 7 bases, 6 bases remained unmatched. This CDR3 reads CASSRTSGSRNEQFF. CDR3 DNA sequence: TGCGCCAGCAGTCGGACTAGCGGGAGTAGAAATGAGCAGTTCTTC. The variable domain in full, completed from reference TRBV5-1 and TRBJ2-1, reads KAGVTQTPRYLIKTRGQQVTLSCSPISGHRSVSWYQQTPGQGLQFLFEYFSETQRNKGNFPGRFSGRQFSNSRSEMNVSTLELGDSALYLCASSRTSGSRNEQFFGPGTRLTVL.

This clone was observed once. The rearrangement links TRBV12-3 or TRBV12-4 to TRBJ2-6; D is uncertain. Deletions cut 4 bases from V and 4 bases from J, with 5 bases between. This CDR3 has 13 amino acids. The CDR3 is CASSSSGANVLTF. In nucleotides, the CDR3 is TGTGCCAGCAGTTCCTCGGGGGCCAACGTCCTGACTTTC.

The chain has TRBV7-2 and TRBJ2-3; 7 bases agree with TRBD1. The junction had 6 bases not matched to a gene; V was cut back by 3 bases and J by 6 bases. The germline CDR1 and CDR2 sequences are SGHTA and FQGNSA. This CDR3 spans 14 amino acids. For the CDR3, the DNA is TGTGCCAGCAGCTTCCGACAGGGCGCGGATACGCAGTATTTT. Translated, it gives CASSFRQGADTQYF.

This clone appeared a few times. The chain recombines TRBV19 with TRBJ1-1, with D unresolved. Germline assignment: CDR1 LNHDA and CDR2 SQIVND (reference sequence). The length of the CDR3 is 14 residues. Trimming stripped 6 bases from V and 8 bases from J, with 19 bases between. Here the CDR3 DNA reads TGTGCCAGTAGCGAGAGGACCGCAGGCGGGGAAGCTTTCTTT. It specifies CASSERTAGGEAFF.

The chain uses TRBV28 and TRBJ1-6, with 8 bases matching TRBD1. V dropped 2 bases and J dropped 10; count of bases not matched to a gene: 10. The CDR3 has 16 residues. Germline assignment: CDR1 MDHEN and CDR2 SYDVKM. In DNA, the CDR3 is TGTGCCAGCAGTTTACGACCAGGACAGGGTGAATCACCCCTCCACTTT. This encodes CASSLRPGQGESPLHF.

The chain recombines TRBV6-5 with TRBJ2-7, with D maybe TRBD2 (6 bases). Germline V gene sequence: CDR1 MNHEY, CDR2 SVGAGI. V was trimmed by 6 bases and J by 0 bases, leaving 15 bases between them. This CDR3 is built from 15 residues. The CDR3 region has the DNA TGTGCCAGCAGCCGAGAAGCGGGCAGCTCCTACGAGCAGTACTTC. As protein: CASSREAGSSYEQYF.

J is TRBJ2-1 and V is TRBV12-3 or TRBV12-4; D gene ambiguous. V lost 5 bases, J lost 5 bases, and 7 bases lay in between. CDR3 length: 12 residues. For the CDR3, the DNA is TGTGCCAGCAGTCAGGTAGACAATGAGCAGTTCTTC. This gives the protein CASSQVDNEQFF.

The sample holds one count of this clone. The CDR3 DNA reads TGTGCCAGCAGCCCGTCGCTAGCGGGAGCGACTGAGACCCAGTACTTC. It codes for CASSPSLAGATETQYF. The gene calls are TRBV3-1 (or the pseudogene TRBV3-2) and TRBJ2-5; 10 nucleotides agree with TRBD2. J gave up 5 bases and V 4 bases, and 10 bases lay outside the gene matches. This CDR3 is built from 16 residues. Germline CDR1 is LGHDT and CDR2 is YNNKEL (reference sequence).

This sequence joins TRBV20-1 and TRBJ2-3, with a possible D match to TRBD2 (5 bases). Germline loops: CDR1 DFQATT, CDR2 SNEGSKA (reference sequence). Trimming shortened V by 8 bases and J by 5 bases, and 11 bases separated the two germline ends. The CDR3 spans 11 residues. The CDR3 coding sequence is TGCAGTTCTTTTCGGGGAGATACGCAGTATTTT. Encoded protein: CSSFRGDTQYF.